A single sample is the source of the 17 T cell receptor beta chains below, sequenced in a study of T cells in Graves' hyperthyroidism and ophthalmopathy. Amplification targeted TCR beta CDR3 regions from RNA transcripts. First-round RT-PCR with HTBI primers amplified the TCR CDR3 region. TCRdb itself ran the multiplex PCR reads through MiXCR, one entry per CDR3 protein. The sample shows around 620,000 distinct CDR3 sequences, around 46% of them seen only once. Sequenced: peripheral blood or thyroid tissue (not recorded which). The origin of the receptors is an adult woman with Graves' disease, either hyperthyroidism or ophthalmopathy (not recorded which).

This clonotype was seen a handful of times. This rearrangement joins TRBV25-1 to TRBJ1-5; TRBD1 aligns across 9 bases. The CDR3 is 14 residues long. Trimming cost V 2 bases and J 6 bases; bases outside gene matches: 2. CDR1 MGHDK and CDR2 SYGVNS come from the germline V gene. CDR3: CASSEGQGPQPQHF. CDR3 DNA sequence: TGTGCCAGCAGTGAAGGACAGGGGCCTCAGCCCCAGCATTTT.

With respect to this clonotype: A read error may explain this, as a much larger clone is one base away. V is TRBV10-2 and J is TRBJ2-7, with a tentative D call TRBD1 (6 bases). CDR3 length: 14 amino acids. The germline gives CDR1 WSHSY, CDR2 SAAADI. Trimming took 2 bases from V and 6 from J, leaving 14 bases between them. The CDR3 coding sequence is TGCGCCAGCAGTGAGGAGGACAGCTGGTCCGAGCAGTACTTC. Translating it yields CASSEEDSWSEQYF.

This clonotype has a count of ten or more. The V call is TRBV29-1, the J call TRBJ1-1; 8 bases align to TRBD1. This CDR3 comprises 13 residues. The germline V gene has CDR1 SQVTM and CDR2 ANQGSEA. With 7 bases clipped from V and 3 bases from J, the junction kept 7 bases outside the gene matches. CDR3 protein: CSANFRGHTEAFF. The CDR3 DNA is TGCAGCGCCAACTTCAGGGGGCACACTGAAGCTTTCTTT.

This clonotype came up a few times. This chain uses TRBV29-1 with TRBJ1-1, with D perhaps TRBD1 (5 bases). Germline CDR1 reads SQVTM; CDR2 reads ANQGSEA. V lost 4 bases to trimming and J lost 0 bases, with 12 bases between them. The CDR3 loop spans 14 amino acids. CDR3: CSVVGGDMNTEAFF. Written as DNA, the CDR3 is TGCAGCGTTGTTGGGGGGGATATGAACACTGAAGCTTTCTTT.

The chain is built from TRBV2 and TRBJ2-3, with 10 bases fitting TRBD2. The germline CDR1 and CDR2 sequences are SNHLY and FYNNEI. This CDR3 comprises 17 residues. With 10 bases clipped from V and 0 bases from J, the junction kept 13 bases outside the gene matches. CDR3 in amino acids: CATPEAGLAESTDTQYF. The CDR3 DNA sequence: TGTGCCACCCCGGAGGCCGGACTAGCGGAAAGCACAGATACGCAGTATTTT.

CDR3 sequence (DNA): TGCGCCAGCAGGCCGGGGTGGGAGTCAGAGACCCAGTACTTC. It yields the protein CASRPGWESETQYF. The gene calls are TRBV10-2 and TRBJ2-5; a possible D gene is TRBD2 (5 bases). V was clipped by 6 bases and J by 4 bases, with 15 bases between them. Germline lookup yields CDR1 WSHSY and CDR2 SAAADI. The CDR3 totals 14 residues.

This clonotype was counted once. V and J are TRBV5-1 and TRBJ2-6; 7 positions agree with TRBD1. V lost 2 bases to trimming and J lost 3 bases; unmatched junction nucleotides: 5. The CDR3 spans 16 residues. Per germline, CDR1 SGHRS and CDR2 YFSETQ. CDR3 in amino acids: CASSFTGVHGANVLTF. As DNA, the CDR3 is TGCGCCAGCAGCTTCACAGGGGTACATGGGGCCAACGTCCTGACTTTC.

Ten or more counts support this clonotype. The CDR3 region is CSADRSSNYGYTF. The CDR3 DNA sequence: TGCAGTGCCGACAGGAGTTCTAACTATGGCTACACCTTC. J is TRBJ1-2 and V is TRBV20-1; D may be TRBD1 (6 bases). Germline assignment: CDR1 DFQATT and CDR2 SNEGSKA (reference sequence). Trimming stripped 6 bases from V and 0 bases from J, with 11 bases between. The CDR3 runs to 13 residues.

Turning to this clonotype: At one end the junction does not follow the germline gene, possibly because of a read error. This chain uses TRBV7-9 with TRBJ2-7, with 10 bases lining up with TRBD1. There are 16 residues in the CDR3. Germline CDR1 is SEHNR and CDR2 is FQNEAQ (reference sequence). The CDR3 region is CASTGGGDRGAYEHYF. The CDR3 DNA sequence: TGTGCCAGCACCGGCGGAGGGGACAGGGGAGCCTACGAGCACTACTTC.

This clonotype has only a few counts. V gene TRBV7-2 combines with J gene TRBJ2-7; TRBD1 matches 9 bases. The junction had 10 bases not matched to a gene; V was cut back by 5 bases and J by 2 bases. From germline, CDR1 is SGHTA and CDR2 FQGNSA. The CDR3 loop spans 16 amino acids. The CDR3 coding sequence is TGTGCCAGCAGCCTCGGTCCGGGACAGGGACCCTACGAGCAGTACTTC. Translation: CASSLGPGQGPYEQYF.

This chain uses TRBV20-1 with TRBJ2-1, with D perhaps matching TRBD1 (6 bases). V gave up 5 bases and J gave up 2 bases, with 13 bases separating them. The length of the CDR3 is 14 residues. Germline V gives CDR1 DFQATT, CDR2 SNEGSKA (reference sequence). This CDR3 is CSAFRDTTYNEQFF. Here the CDR3 DNA reads TGCAGTGCTTTCCGGGACACCACCTACAATGAGCAGTTCTTC.

This clonotype has a count of ten or more. The rearrangement uses TRBV27 and TRBJ2-2; perhaps D is TRBD1 or TRBD2 (5 bases each). Germline-derived CDR1 and CDR2 are MNHEY and SMNVEV (reference sequence). V was pared by 4 bases and J by 1 base, with 7 bases between. The CDR3 spans 14 residues. DNA for the CDR3: TGTGCCAGCAGTTGGGACGGGAACACCGGGGAGCTGTTTTTT. Residues: CASSWDGNTGELFF.

As to this clonotype: It is unclear where the CDR3 begins or ends on the DNA, so no DNA is shown, and the CDR3 is as TCRdb lists it. CDR3 sequence: CASSPCSASSQSANYGYTF. The J gene is TRBJ1-2, the V gene TRBV5-1. The CDR3 is 19 residues long, ends included. The germline V gene has CDR1 SGHRS and CDR2 YFSETQ.

The genes are TRBV13 and TRBJ1-2, with 12 bases identical to TRBD1. Germline CDR1 is PRHDT and CDR2 is FYEKMQ (reference sequence). The CDR3 is made up of 14 amino acids. J lost 6 bases, V lost 8 bases, and 7 bases had no gene match. This CDR3 reads CASHRDRGQDGYTF. In nucleotides, the CDR3 is TGTGCCAGCCATAGGGACAGGGGGCAGGATGGCTACACCTTC.

This clonotype was recorded many times. The rearrangement links TRBV20-1 to TRBJ2-7; 7 nucleotides line up with TRBD2. Looked up from germline, CDR1 is DFQATT and CDR2 is SNEGSKA (reference sequence). The junction had 9 bases not matched to a gene; V was cut back by 6 bases and J by 1 base. The CDR3 is 14 amino acids. In DNA form, the CDR3 reads TGCAGTGCCATGAGGCCTAGCGGATCCTACGAGCAGTACTTC. Protein product: CSAMRPSGSYEQYF.

This clonotype has just one count. V gene TRBV20-1 combines with J gene TRBJ1-6; weak D call: TRBD1 (5 bases). Looked up from germline, CDR1 is DFQATT and CDR2 is SNEGSKA (reference sequence). V shed 0 bases and J shed 10 bases, with 10 bases lying between them. This CDR3 contains 13 residues. The CDR3 DNA is TGCAGTGCTAGAGATCGGGGCAGCTCACCCCTCCACTTT. It is translated as CSARDRGSSPLHF.

The chain combines TRBV2 with TRBJ1-6; tentative D call: TRBD1 (6 bases). Trimming removed 6 bases at V and 7 bases at J, with 10 bases between. The CDR3 covers 13 residues. Germline CDR1 SNHLY, CDR2 FYNNEI. The CDR3 DNA reads TGTGCCAGCAGGCCCGGGACAAATTCACCCCTCCACTTT. This codes for CASRPGTNSPLHF.